This T cell receptor beta chain was observed in a study of blood T cell repertoires in COVID-19. Study summary: The United States, Italy and Spain were the sources of the acute and convalescent COVID-19 samples. PBMCs, B-cell-depleted T cells, or T cells were the source of the cDNA or gDNA that made up the material.

The CDR3 totals 15 residues. V lost 1 base and J 2 bases, leaving 12 bases between the germline ends. From germline, CDR1 is LNHNV and CDR2 YYDKDF (reference sequence). Libraries were prepared by immunoSEQ multiplex PCR; TCRdb keeps only in-frame clonotypes and omits some of them. The sample has about 260,000 clones; about 87% are singletons. The TCR was taken from a woman in her fifties or sixties with acute or convalescent COVID-19. Specimen: peripheral blood. The chain carries TRBV15 and TRBJ2-7; tentatively, D is TRBD1 (6 bases). The CDR3 sequence is CATSRAVGGPYEQYF. In DNA, the CDR3 is TGTGCCACCAGCAGAGCCGTAGGGGGACCCTACGAGCAGTACTTC.